This entry lists 19 T cell receptor beta chains sequenced from one sample in a study of T cell responses to AZD1222 COVID-19 vaccine. Data came from immunoSEQ multiplex PCR; TCRdb stores just in-frame clones and leaves some out. The sample carries 90,000 to 150,000 clones, roughly 90% recorded once. The sequenced sample was peripheral blood, obtained on day 0 of AZD1222 vaccination. The receptors shown here come from an adult in good health.

This chain links TRBV6-5 with TRBJ1-1; no definite D call. The germline CDR1 and CDR2 sequences are MNHEY and SVGAGI. Trimming removed 5 bases at V and 4 bases at J, with 11 bases between. The CDR3 loop spans 13 amino acids. The CDR3 spells CASSPRDITEAFF. CDR3 nucleotides: TGTGCCAGCAGTCCCCGGGATATCACTGAAGCTTTCTTT.

V usage is TRBV6-4 and J usage is TRBJ1-2; 8 positions agree with TRBD1. The CDR3 contains 18 residues. J gave up 5 bases and V 0 bases, and 14 bases lay outside the gene matches. Germline assignment: CDR1 MRHNA and CDR2 SNTAGT. The CDR3 sequence: CASSDSANSQGALYGYTF. DNA of the CDR3: TGTGCCAGCAGTGACTCGGCTAATTCTCAGGGGGCACTATATGGCTACACCTTC.

The chain joins TRBV7-2 to TRBJ1-2; the match to TRBD1 covers 9 bases. This CDR3 has 15 amino acids. Germline CDR1 SGHTA, CDR2 FQGNSA. Trimming took 1 base from V and 5 from J; bases not matched to a gene: 5. The CDR3 DNA sequence: TGTGCCAGCAGCTTAGGACAGGGGGTATTGTATGGCTACACCTTC. Protein: CASSLGQGVLYGYTF.

This sequence joins TRBV11-3 and TRBJ2-1, with TRBD1 matching 8 bases. The germline V gene encodes CDR1 SGHNT and CDR2 YENEEA. J was trimmed by 6 bases and V by 1 base; bases with no gene match: 8. CDR3 length equals 16 residues. CDR3 sequence: CASSLGLNQGANEQFF. The CDR3 coding sequence is TGTGCCAGCAGCTTAGGTCTTAACCAGGGGGCCAATGAGCAGTTCTTC.

The CDR3 is CASSLKGGTGASNYGYTF. CDR3 sequence (DNA): TGTGCCAGCAGCCTCAAAGGGGGGACAGGTGCCTCTAACTATGGCTACACCTTC. The chain links TRBV11-2 to TRBJ1-2, with 8 bases that match TRBD1. This CDR3 contains 18 residues. With 5 bases clipped from V and 0 bases from J, the junction kept 14 bases outside the gene matches. The germline CDR1 and CDR2 sequences are SGHAT and FQNNGV.

The chain employs TRBV5-1 and TRBJ1-5; D perhaps matches TRBD1 (6 bases). V was cut by 0 bases and J by 0 bases, with 7 bases left in between. The CDR3 totals 15 residues. CDR1 SGHRS and CDR2 YFSETQ come from the germline V gene. CDR3 sequence (DNA): TGCGCCAGCAGCTTGGGGGGGCATAGCAATCAGCCCCAGCATTTT. This gives the protein CASSLGGHSNQPQHF.

In its sample, this clone was seen once. V and J are TRBV4-3 and TRBJ1-2; 8 bases align to TRBD1. V lost 0 bases to trimming and J lost 3 bases; unmatched junction nucleotides: 0. Germline CDR1 LGHNA, CDR2 YSLEER. CDR3 length equals 14 residues. In nucleotides, the CDR3 is TGCGCCAGCAGCCAAGAGGACAGGGACTATGGCTACACCTTC. This encodes CASSQEDRDYGYTF.

This clone occurred once. The V gene is TRBV6-1, the J gene TRBJ2-5, with TRBD2 as a possible D gene (5 bases). V was trimmed by 2 bases and J by 7 bases, leaving 17 bases between them. Germline lookup yields CDR1 MNHNS and CDR2 SASEGT. The CDR3 has 15 amino acids. CDR3 region: CASSEKGRLRSTQYF. The CDR3, as DNA: TGTGCCAGCAGTGAAAAAGGTCGACTACGCTCGACCCAGTACTTC.

This sequence joins TRBV6-1 and TRBJ1-5; D not resolved. The CDR3 spans 19 residues. The V gene's germline CDR1 is MNHNS and CDR2 SASEGT. Trimming removed 4 bases from V and 4 bases from J, with 26 bases in between. The CDR3, as DNA: TGTGCCAGCAGTGCGCTGTTAGGTATAGGGAGTTTATCAAATCAGCCCCAGCATTTT. Translation: CASSALLGIGSLSNQPQHF.

The CDR3 nucleotides read TGTGCCAGCAGGGGAAGCGGGGGCTACACCTTC. Encoded protein: CASRGSGGYTF. This chain uses TRBV6-4 with TRBJ1-2; D is unclear. Per the germline V gene, CDR1 is MRHNA and CDR2 is SNTAGT. V shed 6 bases and J shed 8 bases, with 10 bases lying between them. The CDR3 runs 11 residues.

The V and J genes are TRBV6-2 or TRBV6-3 and TRBJ2-3; the match to TRBD1 covers 10 bases. In germline, CDR1 is MNHEY, CDR2 SVGEGT. CDR3 length equals 15 residues. V was pared by 5 bases and J by 4 bases, with 6 bases of the junction left unmatched. CDR3 sequence reads: CASSNPGQGSDTQYF. In DNA, the CDR3 is TGTGCCAGCAGTAACCCGGGACAGGGGTCAGATACGCAGTATTTT.

The rearrangement uses TRBV3-1 (or the pseudogene TRBV3-2) and TRBJ1-1; possibly TRBD1 for D (6 bases). V was pared by 1 base and J by 7 bases, with 13 bases between. The V gene's germline CDR1 is LGHDT and CDR2 YNNKEL (reference sequence). CDR3 length: 14 residues. DNA of the CDR3: TGTGCCAGCAGCCAAGTATCGGGGGCGGGTGAAGCTTTCTTT. Protein product: CASSQVSGAGEAFF.

CDR3 sequence reads: CASSELTTPNTEAFF. Here the CDR3 DNA reads TGTGCCAGCTCAGAGCTGACAACTCCGAACACTGAAGCTTTCTTT. The chain is built from TRBV18 and TRBJ1-1; D unclear. This CDR3 comprises 15 residues. V gave up 5 bases and J gave up 1 base, with 14 bases separating them. The germline V gene has CDR1 KGHSH and CDR2 LQKENI.

This clone has just one count. The chain has TRBV5-1 and TRBJ2-5; weak D call: TRBD2 (5 bases). CDR3 size: 14 residues. CDR1 and CDR2 from the germline V gene are SGHRS and YFSETQ. V was cut by 0 bases and J by 5 bases, with 11 bases left in between. CDR3 sequence (DNA): TGCGCCAGCAGCTTGGGCTCCGGGGAGGAGACCCAGTACTTC. The encoded protein is CASSLGSGEETQYF.

The chain joins TRBV6-2 or TRBV6-3 to TRBJ2-5; D possibly corresponds to TRBD1 (5 bases). Germline V CDR1 and CDR2: MNHEY, SVGEGT. V lost 4 bases and J lost 6, with 12 bases in between. The CDR3 is made up of 13 amino acids. The DNA of the CDR3 is TGTGCCAGCAGTTCCCAGGGTGGAAAGACCCAGTACTTC. Translated, it gives CASSSQGGKTQYF.

The chain uses TRBV12-3 or TRBV12-4 and TRBJ2-3; TRBD2 agrees at 15 bases. Trimming cost V 6 bases and J 10 bases; bases outside gene matches: 2. The CDR3 has 13 residues. The CDR3 spells CASRGTSGGPQYF. DNA of the CDR3: TGTGCCAGCAGGGGGACTAGCGGGGGGCCGCAGTATTTT.

This rearrangement joins TRBV6-5 to TRBJ2-3, with 7 positions matching TRBD2. Germline CDR1 MNHEY, CDR2 SVGAGI. This CDR3 contains 16 residues. V trimming: 0 bases; J trimming: 4 bases; junction bases outside the gene matches: 7. The CDR3 nucleotides read TGTGCCAGCAGTTACTCGTTGGCACGGGGGGCAGATACGCAGTATTTT. Translation: CASSYSLARGADTQYF.

CDR3 loop: CASSLGFLGSLAQYF. CDR3 sequence (DNA): TGTGCCAGTAGTCTGGGGTTCTTGGGTTCTCTAGCGCAGTATTTT. The genes are TRBV19 and TRBJ2-3; D not certain. Germline CDR1 reads LNHDA; CDR2 reads SQIVND (reference sequence). The V gene lost 5 bases and the J gene lost 10 bases, with 22 bases spanning the gap. The CDR3 has 15 amino acids.

This clone has only one observation. The rearrangement joins TRBV5-1 to TRBJ2-2, with 7 bases fitting TRBD2. CDR3 length equals 15 residues. Germline-derived CDR1 and CDR2 are SGHRS and YFSETQ. V shed 4 bases, J shed 1 base, and the junction held 4 bases outside the gene matches. CDR3 protein: CASSLSGKNTGELFF. The CDR3 coding sequence is TGCGCCAGCAGCCTCAGCGGGAAGAACACCGGGGAGCTGTTTTTT.